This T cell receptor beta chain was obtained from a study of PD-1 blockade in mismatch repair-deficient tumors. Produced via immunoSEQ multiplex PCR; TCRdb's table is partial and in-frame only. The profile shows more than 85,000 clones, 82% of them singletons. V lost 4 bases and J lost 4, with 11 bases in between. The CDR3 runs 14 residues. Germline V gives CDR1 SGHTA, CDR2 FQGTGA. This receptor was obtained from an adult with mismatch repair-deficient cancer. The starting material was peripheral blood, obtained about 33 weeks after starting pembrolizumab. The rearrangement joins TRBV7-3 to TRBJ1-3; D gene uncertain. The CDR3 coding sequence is TGTGCCAGCAGCTCCCACCCGGCGGGAAACACCATATATTTT. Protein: CASSSHPAGNTIYF. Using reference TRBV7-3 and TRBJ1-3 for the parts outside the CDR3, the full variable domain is GAGVSQTPSNKVTEKGKYVELRCDPISGHTALYWYRQSLGQGPEFLIYFQGTGAADDSGLPNDRFFAVRPEGSVSTLKIQRTERGDSAVYLCASSSHPAGNTIYFGEGSWLTVV.